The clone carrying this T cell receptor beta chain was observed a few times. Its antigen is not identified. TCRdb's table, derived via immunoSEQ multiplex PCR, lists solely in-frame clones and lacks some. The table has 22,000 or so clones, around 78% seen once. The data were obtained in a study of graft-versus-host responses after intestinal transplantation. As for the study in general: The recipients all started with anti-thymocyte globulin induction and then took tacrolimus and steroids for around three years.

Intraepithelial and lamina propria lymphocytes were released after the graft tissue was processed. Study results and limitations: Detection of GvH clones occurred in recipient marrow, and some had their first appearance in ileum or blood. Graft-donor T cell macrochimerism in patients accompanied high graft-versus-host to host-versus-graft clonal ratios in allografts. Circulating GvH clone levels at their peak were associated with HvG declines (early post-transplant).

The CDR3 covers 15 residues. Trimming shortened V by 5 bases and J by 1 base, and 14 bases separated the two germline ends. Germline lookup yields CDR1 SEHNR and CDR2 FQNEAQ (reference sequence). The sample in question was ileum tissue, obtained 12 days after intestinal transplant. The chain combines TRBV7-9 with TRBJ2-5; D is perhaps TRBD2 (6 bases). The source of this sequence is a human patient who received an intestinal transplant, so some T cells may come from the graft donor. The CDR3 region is CASSQGAAGQETQYF. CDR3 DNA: TGTGCCAGCAGCCAAGGGGCAGCGGGCCAAGAGACCCAGTACTTC.